The present T cell receptor (beta chain) was sequenced within a study of blood T cell repertoires in COVID-19. The CDR3 is made up of 12 amino acids. The V and J ends lost 0 bases and 4 bases respectively, with 3 bases between them. CDR1 is SGHNT and CDR2 is YYREEE in the germline V gene (reference sequence). Assay: immunoSEQ multiplex PCR; the TCRdb copy retains only in-frame clones and omits some. The table includes some 88,000 clones, about 85% detected once. This chain links TRBV5-4 with TRBJ2-3; D unresolved. Sequencing used peripheral blood. The clonotype comes from a human donor in a cohort sampled during active COVID-19. The CDR3 DNA reads as TGTGCCAGCAGCTTGGTCTCAGATACGCAGTATTTT. Its protein product is CASSLVSDTQYF.